Listed below are T cell receptor beta chains from one sample, sequenced in a study of T cell responses to AZD1222 COVID-19 vaccine. Some clones are missing from TCRdb's copy, which holds only in-frame ones; the method was immunoSEQ multiplex PCR. The table shows more than 150,000 clones, with 80% to 90% occurring only once. Sample: peripheral blood, taken on day 0 of AZD1222 vaccination. The source of these receptors is an adult in good health. Both conserved end residues are part of each CDR3. D genes are given only for firm matches. The size of a clone is reported for some rows only, either as once, few or many, or as a class for expanded clones.

DNA: TGTGCCAGCAGTTTAACTCGACAGGGAGGTAACTATGGCTACACCTTC
CDR3: CASSLTRQGGNYGYTF
J: TRBJ1-2
size: -
D: TRBD1
V: TRBV27

DNA: TGTGCCAGCAGTTTGTCAGGAATTGAAGCTTTCTTT
CDR3: CASSLSGIEAFF
J: TRBJ1-1
size: -
D: -
V: TRBV12-3/TRBV12-4

DNA: TGTGCCAGCAGTTTGCAGGCCTACGAGCAGTACTTC
CDR3: CASSLQAYEQYF
J: TRBJ2-7
size: -
D: -
V: TRBV28

DNA: TGTGCCAGCAGTTACGCGACAGGGAACACAGATACGCAGTATTTT
CDR3: CASSYATGNTDTQYF
J: TRBJ2-3
size: -
D: TRBD1
V: TRBV6-2/TRBV6-3

DNA: TGTGCCAGCAGTTTATACCCTAGTGTAGAGCAGTACTTC
CDR3: CASSLYPSVEQYF
J: TRBJ2-7
size: -
D: -
V: TRBV28

DNA: TGTGCCAGCAGGGGACCGACGATGAACACTGAAGCTTTCTTT
CDR3: CASRGPTMNTEAFF
J: TRBJ1-1
size: once
D: -
V: TRBV7-2

DNA: TGTGCCTGGACCACTGCGCCGAGGGGCCAACGGTTCTTC
CDR3: CAWTTAPRGQRFF
J: TRBJ2-1
size: -
D: -
V: TRBV30

DNA: TGTGCCAGCAGTCCGGCTGGTGGCAGCGACTTCAATCAGCCCCAGCATTTT
CDR3: CASSPAGGSDFNQPQHF
J: TRBJ1-5
size: -
D: -
V: TRBV28

DNA: TGTGCCAGCAGTTTGAACAGACAGGCGACTGGCTACACCTTC
CDR3: CASSLNRQATGYTF
J: TRBJ1-2
size: -
D: -
V: TRBV27

DNA: TGCGCCAGCAGCCAAGGAATTAGCGGGAGGTCGGGCTACGAGCAGTACTTC
CDR3: CASSQGISGRSGYEQYF
J: TRBJ2-7
size: -
D: TRBD2
V: TRBV4-3

DNA: TGTGCCAGCAGCTTAGTTGGCGGACCCAACAATGAGCAGTTCTTC
CDR3: CASSLVGGPNNEQFF
J: TRBJ2-1
size: -
D: -
V: TRBV7-2

DNA: TGTGCCAGCAGCCTATATTCGGGTACCTTGAACACTGAAGCTTTCTTT
CDR3: CASSLYSGTLNTEAFF
J: TRBJ1-1
size: once
D: -
V: TRBV14

DNA: TGTGCCAGCAGCATCGCCGGGACTAGCGGGAACGAGCAGTACTTC
CDR3: CASSIAGTSGNEQYF
J: TRBJ2-7
size: -
D: TRBD2
V: TRBV5-4

DNA: TGTGCCAGCAGTGAATGGTCAGGACAACGTCGGGAGACCCAGTACTTC
CDR3: CASSEWSGQRRETQYF
J: TRBJ2-5
size: -
D: -
V: TRBV2

DNA: TGTGCCAGCAGCCGGAGTGAAAACATTCAGTACTTC
CDR3: CASSRSENIQYF
J: TRBJ2-4
size: -
D: -
V: TRBV11-2

DNA: TGCGCCAGCAGCCAAGAAGGATCTTATGGCTACACCTTC
CDR3: CASSQEGSYGYTF
J: TRBJ1-2
size: once
D: -
V: TRBV4-1

DNA: TGCAGCGTCTCTACACAGGAAAACACTGAAGCTTTCTTT
CDR3: CSVSTQENTEAFF
J: TRBJ1-1
size: -
D: -
V: TRBV29-1

DNA: TGTGCCAGTAGTACCCCCGGAAGTCTCGAGAACGTAGAAAAACTGTTTTTT
CDR3: CASSTPGSLENVEKLFF
J: TRBJ1-4
size: once
D: -
V: TRBV19

DNA: TGTGCCAGCAGTTTTTGGGACAGTAATTCACCCCTCCACTTT
CDR3: CASSFWDSNSPLHF
J: TRBJ1-6
size: few
D: TRBD1
V: TRBV5-4

DNA: TGTGCCAGCAGTGAAGACAGGGCTTCACCCCTCCACTTT
CDR3: CASSEDRASPLHF
J: TRBJ1-6
size: -
D: TRBD1
V: TRBV6-4

DNA: TGTGCCAGTGGTAAACAGGGGCCGAACACCGGGGAGCTGTTTTTT
CDR3: CASGKQGPNTGELFF
J: TRBJ2-2
size: -
D: TRBD1
V: TRBV19

DNA: TGTGCCAGCAGCCGCCAACTAGCGGGAGATTCAGATACGCAGTATTTT
CDR3: CASSRQLAGDSDTQYF
J: TRBJ2-3
size: -
D: TRBD2
V: TRBV5-4

DNA: TGTGCCAGCAGTTACCGGGACAGGGTCAATCCACCCCTCCACTTT
CDR3: CASSYRDRVNPPLHF
J: TRBJ1-6
size: -
D: TRBD1
V: TRBV6-6

DNA: TGTGCCAGCAGCTTAGCAAATAGACAGATTAACTATGGCTACACCTTC
CDR3: CASSLANRQINYGYTF
J: TRBJ1-2
size: -
D: -
V: TRBV7-8

DNA: TGTGCCAGCTCATATAAGGAGGGCTCCTACAATGAGCAGTTCTTC
CDR3: CASSYKEGSYNEQFF
J: TRBJ2-1
size: few
D: -
V: TRBV18

DNA: TGTGCCAGCAGTGAAGCGTCCAGGGGATATGGCTACACCTTC
CDR3: CASSEASRGYGYTF
J: TRBJ1-2
size: -
D: -
V: TRBV6-1

DNA: TGTGCCAGTAGGAGGACTAGCGGACTCCAAGAGACCCAGTACTTC
CDR3: CASRRTSGLQETQYF
J: TRBJ2-5
size: -
D: TRBD2
V: TRBV19

DNA: TGCGCCAGCAGCCTCCAGACCCCTAGCGGGCAGTATTTT
CDR3: CASSLQTPSGQYF
J: TRBJ2-3
size: -
D: TRBD2
V: TRBV5-1

DNA: TGCGCCAGCAGCGTCGGGACAGGGGTCGCTCAGCCCCAGCATTTT
CDR3: CASSVGTGVAQPQHF
J: TRBJ1-5
size: -
D: TRBD1
V: TRBV5-1

DNA: TGTGCCAGCAGCTTAGTACAGGGAACTAATGAAAAACTGTTTTTT
CDR3: CASSLVQGTNEKLFF
J: TRBJ1-4
size: -
D: -
V: TRBV7-9

DNA: TGTGCCAGTAGTATAGGCCTAGCTGATACGCAGTATTTT
CDR3: CASSIGLADTQYF
J: TRBJ2-3
size: -
D: -
V: TRBV19

DNA: TGTGCCAGCAGCCTCATGGGGGGGTCGTACAATGAGCAGTTCTTC
CDR3: CASSLMGGSYNEQFF
J: TRBJ2-1
size: -
D: TRBD2
V: TRBV7-2

DNA: TGTGCCAGCAGTGGGGACAGAAATAATTCACCCCTCCACTTT
CDR3: CASSGDRNNSPLHF
J: TRBJ1-6
size: -
D: TRBD1
V: TRBV28

DNA: TGTGCCAGCAGCGAGGGACAGGGAACTAATGAAAAACTGTTTTTT
CDR3: CASSEGQGTNEKLFF
J: TRBJ1-4
size: -
D: TRBD1
V: TRBV9

DNA: TGTGCCAGCAGCGCCGGGGTGAACACTGAAGCTTTCTTT
CDR3: CASSAGVNTEAFF
J: TRBJ1-1
size: -
D: -
V: TRBV9

DNA: TGTGCCAGCAGCTTAGTAGGGCTGAACACTGAAGCTTTCTTT
CDR3: CASSLVGLNTEAFF
J: TRBJ1-1
size: once
D: -
V: TRBV7-3

DNA: TGTGCCAGCAGTTATACACTGGGATCGGAGCAGTTCTTC
CDR3: CASSYTLGSEQFF
J: TRBJ2-1
size: -
D: -
V: TRBV7-2

DNA: TGTGCCAGCAGTTCACCCATCCTCCAGACAGGACGCTATCTTCAGCCCCAGCATTTT
CDR3: CASSSPILQTGRYLQPQHF
J: TRBJ1-5
size: -
D: -
V: TRBV28

DNA: TGTGCCAGCAGTTACTGGGGTGAGACCCAGTACTTC
CDR3: CASSYWGETQYF
J: TRBJ2-5
size: -
D: -
V: TRBV6-5

DNA: TGCGCCAGCAACAGACAGGGGGCTGGTCAGCCCCAGCATTTT
CDR3: CASNRQGAGQPQHF
J: TRBJ1-5
size: -
D: TRBD1
V: TRBV10-2

DNA: TGTGCCATCAGTGGAATAAGTGGGACTGAAGCTTTCTTT
CDR3: CAISGISGTEAFF
J: TRBJ1-1
size: -
D: -
V: TRBV10-3

DNA: TGCGCCAGCAGCCAGACCGGGACTAGCGGGGATAGCTACGAGCAGTACTTC
CDR3: CASSQTGTSGDSYEQYF
J: TRBJ2-7
size: -
D: TRBD2
V: TRBV4-1

DNA: TGTGCCAGCAGCACTGGACGGCTAAGCTCCTACGAGCAGTACTTC
CDR3: CASSTGRLSSYEQYF
J: TRBJ2-7
size: -
D: -
V: TRBV27

DNA: TGTGCCAGCAGCCAAGCGGCAGGCCCAGGAAACACCATATATTTT
CDR3: CASSQAAGPGNTIYF
J: TRBJ1-3
size: -
D: -
V: TRBV3-1/TRBV3-2

DNA: TGTGCCAGCAGTTATAGTTTGGCGGGGGCCCTCACTGAAGCTTTCTTT
CDR3: CASSYSLAGALTEAFF
J: TRBJ1-1
size: -
D: -
V: TRBV6-2/TRBV6-3

DNA: TGCGCCAGCAGCTTGGATTACTCTGGAAACACCATATATTTT
CDR3: CASSLDYSGNTIYF
J: TRBJ1-3
size: few
D: -
V: TRBV5-1

DNA: TGTGCCGGACAGGGGGCGCCGGGGGCCAACGTCCTGACTTTC
CDR3: CAGQGAPGANVLTF
J: TRBJ2-6
size: -
D: TRBD1
V: TRBV30

DNA: TGTGCCAGCCGAAGGACAGGTGGTGGAGACTATGGCTACACCTTC
CDR3: CASRRTGGGDYGYTF
J: TRBJ1-2
size: -
D: TRBD1
V: TRBV5-5

DNA: TGTGCCAGCAGTACGCCGGGACTAGCGGGGGCCTCCTACAATGAGCAGTTCTTC
CDR3: CASSTPGLAGASYNEQFF
J: TRBJ2-1
size: -
D: TRBD2
V: TRBV28

DNA: TGTGCCAGCAGCGGACCTGGGGACTCTTTGAGCACAGATACGCAGTATTTT
CDR3: CASSGPGDSLSTDTQYF
J: TRBJ2-3
size: -
D: -
V: TRBV7-9

DNA: TGTGCCAGCAGTGAGCAGGGTTTGGATGGCTACACCTTC
CDR3: CASSEQGLDGYTF
J: TRBJ1-2
size: many
D: -
V: TRBV2

DNA: TGTGCCAGCGGCCCCGCAGGCCACAGCAATCAGCCCCAGCATTTT
CDR3: CASGPAGHSNQPQHF
J: TRBJ1-5
size: -
D: -
V: TRBV6-5

DNA: TGTGCCACACAGACTAGCGGCTACGAGCAGTACTTC
CDR3: CATQTSGYEQYF
J: TRBJ2-7
size: -
D: TRBD2
V: TRBV10-3

DNA: TGTGCCAGTAGCGGTGGGACAGGTAGTCCCCATCAGCCCCAGCATTTT
CDR3: CASSGGTGSPHQPQHF
J: TRBJ1-5
size: -
D: TRBD1
V: TRBV19